The 6 T cell receptor beta chains given below trace back to one sample, sequenced in a study of cytomegalovirus exposure and HLA in healthy donors. Primers: 60 Vbeta forward and 13 Jbeta reverse. Generated by immunoSEQ multiplex PCR, the TCRdb table keeps only in-frame clones and is missing some. The table lists approximately 160,000 clones, approximately 62% of them singletons. The material sequenced was PBMCs. The origin of the receptors is a man over 45 in good health and CMV-seronegative.

The chain carries TRBV5-1 and TRBJ2-5; D might be TRBD1 (5 bases). This CDR3 is 15 amino acids long. V was shortened by 2 bases and J by 1 base, with 12 bases between the two germline ends. CDR1 SGHRS and CDR2 YFSETQ come from the germline V gene. In DNA, the CDR3 is TGCGCCAGCAGCTTATTCCCGGACACCCAAGAGACCCAGTACTTC. Protein product: CASSLFPDTQETQYF.

The chain is built from TRBV9 and TRBJ1-2; 7 bases map to TRBD1. Losses at the gene ends were 3 bases for V and 3 bases for J; bases not matched to a gene: 11. The germline CDR1 and CDR2 sequences are SGDLS and YYNGEE. This CDR3 comprises 16 residues. This CDR3 reads CASSASGGDSYYGYTF. DNA of the CDR3: TGTGCCAGCAGCGCCTCGGGGGGGGACAGTTACTATGGCTACACCTTC.

V is TRBV7-9 and J is TRBJ2-3; 7 positions agree with TRBD2. The CDR3 is 15 amino acids. The V gene end was trimmed by 2 bases and the J gene end by 5 bases; junction bases not matched to a gene: 7. Germline CDR1 and CDR2: SEHNR and FQNEAQ (reference sequence). CDR3 in amino acids: CASSLRTSSGDTQYF. As DNA, the CDR3 is TGTGCCAGCAGCTTAAGGACTAGTAGTGGAGATACGCAGTATTTT.

The J gene is TRBJ1-2, the V gene TRBV5-1, with D maybe TRBD1 (5 bases). The CDR3 loop spans 15 amino acids. V was trimmed by 4 bases and J by 0 bases, leaving 13 bases between them. The germline V gene has CDR1 SGHRS and CDR2 YFSETQ. The CDR3 region is CASSALQASNYGYTF. The CDR3 coding sequence is TGCGCCAGCAGCGCCCTACAGGCCTCTAACTATGGCTACACCTTC.

This clone has a single count. The genes are TRBV25-1 and TRBJ2-3; 7 bases map to TRBD2. Germline V lookup: CDR1 MGHDK, CDR2 SYGVNS. The V and J ends lost 0 bases and 5 bases, in that order; junction bases with no gene match: 2. The CDR3 length is 14 residues. Here the CDR3 DNA reads TGTGCCAGCAGTGAATATGGGGGGGTAGATACGCAGTATTTT. Protein: CASSEYGGVDTQYF.

The rearrangement uses TRBV19 and TRBJ2-1; TRBD1 matches at 7 bases. From germline, CDR1 is LNHDA and CDR2 SQIVND (reference sequence). This CDR3 spans 15 amino acids. With 5 bases clipped from V and 1 base from J, the junction kept 5 bases outside the gene matches. The CDR3 here is CASSGPGQSYNEQFF. The DNA of the CDR3 is TGTGCCAGTAGTGGCCCGGGACAGTCCTACAATGAGCAGTTCTTC. Based on the CDR3 plus reference TRBV19 and TRBJ2-1, the full variable domain is DGGITQSPKYLFRKEGQNVTLSCEQNLNHDAMYWYRQDPGQGLRLIYYSQIVNDFQKGDIAEGYSVSREKKESFPLTVTSAQKNPTAFYLCASSGPGQSYNEQFFGPGTRLTVL.